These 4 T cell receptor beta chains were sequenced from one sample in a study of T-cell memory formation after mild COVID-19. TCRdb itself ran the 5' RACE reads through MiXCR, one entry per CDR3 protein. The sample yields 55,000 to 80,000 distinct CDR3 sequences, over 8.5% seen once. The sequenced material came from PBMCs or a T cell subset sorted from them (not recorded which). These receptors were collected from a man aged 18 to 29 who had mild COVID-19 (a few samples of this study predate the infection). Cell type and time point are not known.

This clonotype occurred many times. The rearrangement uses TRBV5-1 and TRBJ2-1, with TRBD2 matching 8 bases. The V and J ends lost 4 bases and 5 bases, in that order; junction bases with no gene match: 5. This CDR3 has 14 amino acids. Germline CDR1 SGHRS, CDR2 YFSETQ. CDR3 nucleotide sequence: TGCGCCAGCAGCCTCGGGGGGGGAGACAATGAGCAGTTCTTC. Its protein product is CASSLGGGDNEQFF.

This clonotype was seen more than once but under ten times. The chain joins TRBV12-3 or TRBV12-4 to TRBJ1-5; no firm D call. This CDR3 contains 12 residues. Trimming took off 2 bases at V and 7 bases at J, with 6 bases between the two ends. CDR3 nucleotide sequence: TGTGCCAGCAGTTTAATGTGGCAGCCCCAGCATTTT. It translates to CASSLMWQPQHF.

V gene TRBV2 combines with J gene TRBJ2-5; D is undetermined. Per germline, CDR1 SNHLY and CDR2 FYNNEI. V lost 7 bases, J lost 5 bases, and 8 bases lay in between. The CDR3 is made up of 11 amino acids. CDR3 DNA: TGTGCCAGCACCATTATGGAGACCCAGTACTTC. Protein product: CASTIMETQYF. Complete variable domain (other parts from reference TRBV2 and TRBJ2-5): EPEVTQTPSHQVTQMGQEVILRCVPISNHLYFYWYRQILGQKVEFLVSFYNNEISEKSEIFDDQFSVERPDGSNFTLKIRSTKLEDSAMYFCASTIMETQYFGPGTRLLVL.

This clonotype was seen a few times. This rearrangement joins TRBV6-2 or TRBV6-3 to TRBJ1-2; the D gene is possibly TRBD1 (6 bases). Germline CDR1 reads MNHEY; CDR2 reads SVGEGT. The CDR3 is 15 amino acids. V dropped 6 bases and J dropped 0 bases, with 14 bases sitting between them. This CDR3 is CASRAKDRTNYGYTF. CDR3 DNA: TGTGCCAGCAGGGCAAAGGACAGAACTAACTATGGCTACACCTTC.